These 18 T cell receptor beta chains were all obtained from the same sample, sequenced in a study of T cell responses to AZD1222 COVID-19 vaccine. Produced via immunoSEQ multiplex PCR; TCRdb's table is partial and in-frame only. The sample comprises 66,000 or so clones, more than 75% of which are singletons, and 17% rests with the top ten. The sample here was peripheral blood, taken on day 0 of AZD1222 vaccination. Receptor source: an adult in good health.

V gene TRBV27 combines with J gene TRBJ1-5; 8 bases are shared with TRBD1. Germline V gives CDR1 MNHEY, CDR2 SMNVEV (reference sequence). With V trimmed by 5 bases and J by 3 bases, 9 bases remained unmatched. The CDR3 sequence is 16 residues long. In DNA form, the CDR3 reads TGTGCCAGCAGTCGGAGACAGGGGCCTTACAATCAGCCCCAGCATTTT. It translates to CASSRRQGPYNQPQHF.

CDR3 sequence (DNA): TGTGCCAGTAGTATAGATCGGGGACAGCTGAATGAAAAACTGTTTTTT. Protein: CASSIDRGQLNEKLFF. The rearrangement uses TRBV19 and TRBJ1-4; 7 positions match TRBD1. CDR3 length: 16 residues. Germline V gene lookup returns CDR1 LNHDA and CDR2 SQIVND (reference sequence). Trimming cost V 0 bases and J 5 bases; bases outside gene matches: 6.

The rearrangement links TRBV6-5 to TRBJ1-1; 7 bases fit TRBD1. The V gene's germline CDR1 is MNHEY and CDR2 SVGAGI. This CDR3 contains 13 residues. V dropped 4 bases and J dropped 3; count of bases not matched to a gene: 2. The CDR3 nucleotides are TGTGCCAGCAGTTTTACAGGGGACACTGAAGCTTTCTTT. Its protein is CASSFTGDTEAFF.

The chain joins TRBV6-1 to TRBJ2-3; TRBD2 matches 10 bases. CDR3 length: 15 residues. V lost 2 bases, J lost 4 bases, and 3 bases stayed unmatched. Germline V gives CDR1 MNHNS, CDR2 SASEGT. The CDR3 DNA reads as TGTGCCAGCAGTGAACTCCTAGCGGGAGCAGATACGCAGTATTTT. Amino acids: CASSELLAGADTQYF.

The J gene is TRBJ1-1, the V gene TRBV27; 8 positions match TRBD1. The CDR3 is made up of 14 amino acids. The V and J ends lost 5 bases and 1 base, in that order; junction bases with no gene match: 3. Per the germline V gene, CDR1 is MNHEY and CDR2 is SMNVEV (reference sequence). Here the CDR3 DNA reads TGTGCCAGCAGTGACAGGGGATGGAACACTGAAGCTTTCTTT. Protein: CASSDRGWNTEAFF.

The V and J genes are TRBV5-1 and TRBJ2-7; 11 bases line up with TRBD2. There are 17 residues in the CDR3. The germline V gene encodes CDR1 SGHRS and CDR2 YFSETQ. Germline trimming cut 0 bases from V and 0 bases from J; bases unmatched to any gene: 5. The CDR3 DNA sequence: TGCGCCAGCAGCTTGGGCGGACTAGCGGGCTACTCCTACGAGCAGTACTTC. Protein: CASSLGGLAGYSYEQYF. Using reference TRBV5-1 and TRBJ2-7 for the parts outside the CDR3, the full variable domain is KAGVTQTPRYLIKTRGQQVTLSCSPISGHRSVSWYQQTPGQGLQFLFEYFSETQRNKGNFPGRFSGRQFSNSRSEMNVSTLELGDSALYLCASSLGGLAGYSYEQYFGPGTRLTVT.

This chain uses TRBV5-5 with TRBJ1-1, with 7 bases lining up with TRBD1. The CDR3 has 14 amino acids. The J segment lost 3 bases and the V segment lost 4 bases, leaving 6 bases of the junction unmatched. CDR1 SGHKS and CDR2 YYEKEE come from the germline V gene (reference sequence). CDR3 protein: CASSKGQADTEAFF. In DNA, the CDR3 is TGTGCCAGCAGCAAAGGACAGGCTGACACTGAAGCTTTCTTT. The variable domain in full, with the rest retrieved from reference TRBV5-5 and TRBJ1-1, is DAGVTQSPTHLIKTRGQQVTLRCSPISGHKSVSWYQQVLGQGPQFIFQYYEKEERGRGNFPDRFSARQFPNYSSELNVNALLLGDSALYLCASSKGQADTEAFFGQGTRLTVV.

V is TRBV27 and J is TRBJ1-5; no definite D call. V shed 2 bases and J shed 4 bases, with 6 bases lying between them. The CDR3 runs to 13 residues. Per the germline V gene, CDR1 is MNHEY and CDR2 is SMNVEV (reference sequence). The CDR3 DNA follows: TGTGCCAGCAGTTTACAGGTGAATCAGCCCCAGCATTTT. Translating it yields CASSLQVNQPQHF.

The chain carries TRBV27 and TRBJ1-5; tentative D call: TRBD1 (6 bases). Trimming stripped 6 bases from V and 2 bases from J, with 14 bases between. Per the germline V gene, CDR1 is MNHEY and CDR2 is SMNVEV (reference sequence). This CDR3 has 15 residues. The CDR3 nucleotides read TGTGCCAGCAGCCGCGAAGGGGGTCGCAATCAGCCCCAGCATTTT. This sequence encodes CASSREGGRNQPQHF.

The genes are TRBV6-2 or TRBV6-3 and TRBJ2-3; 11 nucleotides agree with TRBD2. V lost 0 bases and J lost 2; bases outside the gene matches: 4. CDR3 length: 17 amino acids. Germline-derived CDR1 and CDR2 are MNHEY and SVGEGT. The CDR3 sequence is CASSYSTSGEITDTQYF. CDR3 coding DNA: TGTGCCAGCAGTTACTCGACTAGCGGGGAGATCACAGATACGCAGTATTTT.

The J gene is TRBJ2-5, the V gene TRBV27; no clear D gene. The CDR3 consists of 14 residues. Per the germline V gene, CDR1 is MNHEY and CDR2 is SMNVEV (reference sequence). The V gene lost 1 base and the J gene lost 5 bases, with 11 bases spanning the gap. The CDR3 coding sequence is TGTGCCAGCAGTTTATTTCGGACGGCGGAGACCCAGTACTTC. It codes for CASSLFRTAETQYF.

In nucleotides, the CDR3 is TGTGCCAGCAGCGATCATGACAGGACCTTAAACAATGAGCAGTTCTTC. The encoded protein is CASSDHDRTLNNEQFF. This chain joins TRBV7-9 and TRBJ2-1; D may be TRBD1 (6 bases). With 5 bases removed from V and 5 bases from J, the gap between germline ends came to 19 bases. The CDR3 sequence is 16 residues long. CDR1 and CDR2 (germline): SEHNR, FQNEAQ (reference sequence).

The V gene is TRBV6-2 or TRBV6-3, the J gene TRBJ1-2, with 7 positions matching TRBD1. The CDR3 consists of 15 residues. Looked up from germline, CDR1 is MNHEY and CDR2 is SVGEGT. V lost 2 bases and J lost 4; bases outside the gene matches: 7. In nucleotides, the CDR3 is TGTGCCAGCAGTTACGGGACAGAGAACCTCTATGGCTACACCTTC. Amino acids: CASSYGTENLYGYTF.

This clone has a single count. This sequence joins TRBV7-2 and TRBJ1-2; unclear D gene. Germline-derived CDR1 and CDR2 are SGHTA and FQGNSA. V lost 5 bases and J 7 bases, leaving 14 bases between the germline ends. This CDR3 has 13 residues. The CDR3: CASSLGLEGGYTF. The CDR3, as DNA: TGTGCCAGCAGCCTAGGACTGGAGGGTGGCTACACCTTC. The full variable domain, with the rest looked up from reference TRBV7-2 and TRBJ1-2, is GAGVSQSPSNKVTEKGKDVELRCDPISGHTALYWYRQSLGQGLEFLIYFQGNSAPDKSGLPSDRFSAERTGGSVSTLTIQRTQQEDSAVYLCASSLGLEGGYTFGSGTRLTVV.

V gene TRBV4-1 combines with J gene TRBJ1-1; tentative D call: TRBD1 (5 bases). V was clipped by 3 bases and J by 4 bases, with 12 bases between them. Germline V gives CDR1 MGHRA, CDR2 YSYEKL. The length of the CDR3 is 14 residues. CDR3 amino acids: CASSHPFGGTEAFF. The CDR3 bases are TGCGCCAGCAGCCATCCTTTCGGGGGCACTGAAGCTTTCTTT.

This chain joins TRBV7-9 and TRBJ2-1, with D uncertain. The CDR3 runs 11 residues. Germline V gene sequence: CDR1 SEHNR, CDR2 FQNEAQ (reference sequence). V was trimmed by 3 bases and J by 8 bases, leaving 5 bases between them. The CDR3 sequence is CASSFIDEQFF. In DNA, the CDR3 is TGTGCCAGCAGCTTCATCGATGAGCAGTTCTTC.

The chain links TRBV5-1 to TRBJ2-5, with TRBD1 matching over 8 bases. Germline V gene sequence: CDR1 SGHRS, CDR2 YFSETQ. The length of the CDR3 is 15 residues. Trimming at V came to 4 bases and at J to 4 bases, leaving 9 bases not matched to a gene. This chain's CDR3 is CASSPGQGDVETQYF. The CDR3 DNA follows: TGCGCCAGCAGCCCCGGACAGGGAGACGTAGAGACCCAGTACTTC.

V and J are TRBV30 and TRBJ1-4, with 8 bases aligning to TRBD1. Trimming at V came to 8 bases and at J to 4 bases, leaving 3 bases not matched to a gene. The germline CDR1 and CDR2 sequences are GTSNPN and SVGIG (reference sequence). This CDR3 comprises 12 residues. In DNA, the CDR3 is TGTGCCGGGGACAGGCATAATGAAAAACTGTTTTTT. It specifies CAGDRHNEKLFF.